These T cell receptor beta chains were read from a single sample in a study of T cells in Graves' hyperthyroidism and ophthalmopathy. TCRdb redid the calling of the multiplex PCR reads with MiXCR, one entry per CDR3 protein. The table shows a few hundred thousand distinct CDR3 sequences, with about a sixth occurring only once. The sample consisted of blood. These receptors came from a woman between 55 and 75 years old with Graves' ophthalmopathy. Each CDR3 is given with its conserved first and last residue. Fields, in order: clone size, V gene, D gene, J gene, CDR3 DNA, CDR3 protein. D genes are given only for firm matches. Some rows mark clone size as missing; the rest say once, few, many or name a class of expanded clone.

clone size: many
V gene: TRBV18
D gene: TRBD1
J gene: TRBJ1-4
CDR3 DNA: TGTGCCAGCTCACCCCGGACAGGGTGGGGTGAAAAACTGTTTTTT
CDR3 protein: CASSPRTGWGEKLFF

clone size: many
V gene: TRBV7-8
D gene: -
J gene: TRBJ2-7
CDR3 DNA: TGTGCCAGCAGCCGAGGTCGGGTAAGCCCTGACGAGCAGTACTTC
CDR3 protein: CASSRGRVSPDEQYF

clone size: -
V gene: TRBV5-8
D gene: -
J gene: TRBJ1-6
CDR3 DNA: TGTGCCAGCAGCGAGGGACAAATGGATTCACCCCTCCACTTT
CDR3 protein: CASSEGQMDSPLHF

clone size: -
V gene: TRBV20-1
D gene: -
J gene: TRBJ2-7
CDR3 DNA: TGCAGTGCTAAACAGATCTCCTACGTTGAGCAGTACTTC
CDR3 protein: CSAKQISYVEQYF

clone size: many
V gene: TRBV7-2
D gene: -
J gene: TRBJ2-4
CDR3 DNA: TGTGCCAGCAGCCCCTATTGGGGTCCCGGGTTGAGAGCCAAAAACATTCAGTACTTC
CDR3 protein: CASSPYWGPGLRAKNIQYF

clone size: many
V gene: TRBV5-1
D gene: -
J gene: TRBJ2-7
CDR3 DNA: TGCGCCAGCAGCTTGACAGGTTCGAGCTCCTACGAGCAGTACTTC
CDR3 protein: CASSLTGSSSYEQYF

clone size: few
V gene: TRBV3-1
D gene: -
J gene: TRBJ1-3
CDR3 DNA: TGTGCCAGCAGCCAAGATTCGGAGACCGGAAACACCATATATTTT
CDR3 protein: CASSQDSETGNTIYF

clone size: many
V gene: TRBV28
D gene: -
J gene: TRBJ1-1
CDR3 DNA: TGTGCCAGCAGTTTGACCAGGACCATTGAAGCTTTCTTT
CDR3 protein: CASSLTRTIEAFF

clone size: many
V gene: TRBV12-3/TRBV12-4
D gene: -
J gene: TRBJ2-1
CDR3 DNA: TGTGCCAGCAGTTTCCCTGCGTTAAACAATGAGCAGTTCTTC
CDR3 protein: CASSFPALNNEQFF

clone size: few
V gene: TRBV29-1
D gene: TRBD1
J gene: TRBJ2-2
CDR3 DNA: TGCAGCGTCGGACAGGGATGGAACACCGGGGAGCTGTTTTTT
CDR3 protein: CSVGQGWNTGELFF

clone size: few
V gene: TRBV29-1
D gene: -
J gene: TRBJ1-2
CDR3 DNA: TGCAGCGTTGAGATCATCTATGGCTACACCTTC
CDR3 protein: CSVEIIYGYTF

clone size: -
V gene: TRBV15
D gene: -
J gene: TRBJ1-1
CDR3 DNA: TGTGCCATCACAGGGAGTTTGGTCACTGAAGCTTTCTTT
CDR3 protein: CAITGSLVTEAFF

clone size: many
V gene: TRBV11-2
D gene: -
J gene: TRBJ2-2
CDR3 DNA: TGTGCCAGCAGCCGCCGGGGGATCCCCGGGGAGCTGTTTTTT
CDR3 protein: CASSRRGIPGELFF

clone size: -
V gene: TRBV5-6
D gene: -
J gene: TRBJ1-4
CDR3 DNA: TGTGCCAGCAGCCACGAAGGGACGGGCGAGGGTGAAAAACTGTTTTTT
CDR3 protein: CASSHEGTGEGEKLFF

clone size: -
V gene: TRBV20-1
D gene: TRBD1
J gene: TRBJ1-1
CDR3 DNA: TGCAGTGCTACAGGGGGTAGGACTGAAGCTTTCTTT
CDR3 protein: CSATGGRTEAFF

clone size: -
V gene: TRBV2
D gene: TRBD2
J gene: TRBJ2-7
CDR3 DNA: TGTGCCAGCAGATTGGGACTAGCGGGAGTAGGCGAGCAGTACTTC
CDR3 protein: CASRLGLAGVGEQYF

clone size: many
V gene: TRBV28
D gene: -
J gene: TRBJ1-5
CDR3 DNA: TGTGCCAGCGGTTGGGGCTCCAATAGCAATCAGCCCCAGCATTTT
CDR3 protein: CASGWGSNSNQPQHF

clone size: many
V gene: TRBV12-3/TRBV12-4
D gene: TRBD1
J gene: TRBJ2-4
CDR3 DNA: TGTGCCAGCAGTCCTTCCTCTGGACAGGGACTAAACATTCAGTACTTC
CDR3 protein: CASSPSSGQGLNIQYF

clone size: -
V gene: TRBV11-3
D gene: -
J gene: TRBJ2-5
CDR3 DNA: TGTGCCAGCAGCCGTCGGCAGGGAACCCAGTACTTC
CDR3 protein: CASSRRQGTQYF

clone size: -
V gene: TRBV4-2
D gene: -
J gene: TRBJ2-5
CDR3 DNA: TGTGCCAGCAGCCAAGAGGCCCTGGGGGGGACCCAGTACTTC
CDR3 protein: CASSQEALGGTQYF

clone size: many
V gene: TRBV2
D gene: TRBD1
J gene: TRBJ2-4
CDR3 DNA: TGTGCCAGCAGGGGACAGGGGGCGGGGGCCAAAAACATTCAGTACTTC
CDR3 protein: CASRGQGAGAKNIQYF

clone size: few
V gene: TRBV5-1
D gene: TRBD2
J gene: TRBJ2-1
CDR3 DNA: TGCGCCAGCAGCTTAACCCTAGCGGGGACCCGCAATGAGCAGTTCTTC
CDR3 protein: CASSLTLAGTRNEQFF

clone size: many
V gene: TRBV27
D gene: TRBD2
J gene: TRBJ2-3
CDR3 DNA: TGTGCCAGCAGTTTAAGGCCGGGACTAGCGGGAGCCGAGGCAGATACGCAGTATTTT
CDR3 protein: CASSLRPGLAGAEADTQYF

clone size: -
V gene: TRBV4-3
D gene: TRBD1
J gene: TRBJ1-1
CDR3 DNA: TGCGCCAGCAGCCAAAAGGGGGTGGGACAGGGCTACACTGAAGCTTTCTTT
CDR3 protein: CASSQKGVGQGYTEAFF

clone size: -
V gene: TRBV29-1
D gene: -
J gene: TRBJ1-2
CDR3 DNA: TGCAGCGTTCCTCAGGGCGTACTTAACTATGGCTACACCTTC
CDR3 protein: CSVPQGVLNYGYTF